This T cell receptor (beta chain) was documented in a study of T cell responses to AZD1222 COVID-19 vaccine. Study details: Second-dose recipients at about 4 or about 12 weeks were treated as one pooled group.

Regarding the study as a whole: Spike-wide coverage was observed for vaccine-associated CD4 TCRs, with dominant responses at 160-218 and 743-854. Repertoires were obtained solely post-peak T cell response. The donors showed a predominance of white British ancestry and of females, with possible underestimation of clonal diversity.

This CDR3 is built from 15 residues. CDR1 is MDHEN, CDR2 SYDVKM, per germline. V lost 2 bases, J lost 6 bases, and 11 bases lay in between. Clones were sequenced by immunoSEQ multiplex PCR, and TCRdb holds only the in-frame ones, with some missing. Here the sample spans about 260,000 clones, 85% to 95% being singletons. Details on this clone: Its specificity is unknown.

The rearrangement uses TRBV28 and TRBJ1-6; D is ambiguous. The material sequenced was peripheral blood, taken on day 0 of AZD1222 vaccination. This receptor was identified in an adult in good health. In nucleotides, the CDR3 is TGTGCCAGCAGTTTAAAGGGAGGCACTAATTCACCCCTCCACTTT. Translation gives CASSLKGGTNSPLHF.